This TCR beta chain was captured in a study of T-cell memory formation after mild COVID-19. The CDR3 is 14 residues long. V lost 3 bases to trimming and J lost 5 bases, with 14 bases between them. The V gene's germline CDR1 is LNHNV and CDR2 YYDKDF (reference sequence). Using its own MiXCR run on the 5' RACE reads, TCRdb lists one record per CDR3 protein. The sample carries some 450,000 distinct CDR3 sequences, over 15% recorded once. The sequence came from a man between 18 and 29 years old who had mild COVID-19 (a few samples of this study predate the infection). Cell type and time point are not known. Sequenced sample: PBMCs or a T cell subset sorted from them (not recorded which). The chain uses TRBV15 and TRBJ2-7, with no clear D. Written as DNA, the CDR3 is TGTGCCACCAGCAGGGCTCTCTCGAGCGACGAGCAGTACGTC. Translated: CATSRALSSDEQYV.